The sequence of this T cell receptor (beta chain) was determined in a study of blood T cell repertoires in COVID-19. Germline loops: CDR1 LGHDT, CDR2 YNNKEL (reference sequence). This CDR3 spans 14 amino acids. V lost 5 bases to trimming and J lost 3 bases; unmatched junction nucleotides: 6. Sequencing used immunoSEQ multiplex PCR; TCRdb keeps in-frame clones, though not all of them. There are approximately 220,000 clones in the sample; 80% to 90% occur only once, and 2.9% lies in the top ten. The source material was peripheral blood. The TCR was taken from a man aged 50 to 59 who had recovered from COVID-19. This rearrangement joins TRBV3-1 (or the pseudogene TRBV3-2) to TRBJ1-1; 7 nucleotides agree with TRBD1. The CDR3 protein is CASSKTGEYTEAFF. Written as DNA, the CDR3 is TGTGCCAGCAGCAAAACAGGGGAATACACTGAAGCTTTCTTT.